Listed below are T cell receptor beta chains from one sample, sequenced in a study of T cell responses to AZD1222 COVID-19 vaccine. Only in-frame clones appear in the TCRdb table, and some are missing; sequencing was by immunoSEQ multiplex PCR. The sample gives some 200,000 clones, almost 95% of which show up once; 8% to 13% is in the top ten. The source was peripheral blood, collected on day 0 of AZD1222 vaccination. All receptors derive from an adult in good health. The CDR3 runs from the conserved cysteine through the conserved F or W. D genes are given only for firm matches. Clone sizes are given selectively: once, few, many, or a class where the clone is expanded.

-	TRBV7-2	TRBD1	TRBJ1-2	TGTGCCAGCAGCCGGGACAGCAACTATGGCTACACCTTC	CASSRDSNYGYTF
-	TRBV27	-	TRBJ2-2	TGTGCCAGCAGGCATGAAAACGCGAACACCGGGGAGCTGTTTTTT	CASRHENANTGELFF
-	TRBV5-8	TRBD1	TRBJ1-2	TGTGCCAGCAGCTCGAACAGGGGGCTCTATGGCTACACCTTC	CASSSNRGLYGYTF
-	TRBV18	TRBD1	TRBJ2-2	TGTGCCAGCTTCCAATTTTTCACCGGGACAGGGCAACCGAACACCGGGGAGCTGTTTTTT	CASFQFFTGTGQPNTGELFF
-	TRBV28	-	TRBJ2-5	TGTGCCAGCAGTTTGGTGGGGGGTACGGAGACCCAGTACTTC	CASSLVGGTETQYF
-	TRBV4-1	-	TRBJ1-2	TGCGCCAGCAGCCAAGAAGGGAGCTACACCTTC	CASSQEGSYTF
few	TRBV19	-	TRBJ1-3	TGTGCCAGTAGTATCTCTGACTCTGGAAACACCATATATTTT	CASSISDSGNTIYF
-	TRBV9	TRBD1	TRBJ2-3	TGTGCCAGCAGCAACCGACAGGGGGAAACTAGCACTTTCGGTGGGATGTTCACAGATACGCAGTATTTT	CASSNRQGETSTFGGMFTDTQYF
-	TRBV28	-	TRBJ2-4	TGTGCCAGCAGTCTCCCCGCCGGACGGGATCTTGGTCCCAAAAACATTCAGTACTTC	CASSLPAGRDLGPKNIQYF
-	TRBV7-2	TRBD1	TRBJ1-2	TGTGCCAGCAGTCTAGGGGGACAGGGGGCTTCGGGCTACACCTTC	CASSLGGQGASGYTF
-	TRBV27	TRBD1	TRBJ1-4	TGTGCCAGCGGGAGACCGGGACAGGGAAGTGAAAAACTGTTTTTT	CASGRPGQGSEKLFF
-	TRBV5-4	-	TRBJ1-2	TGTGCCAGCAGCGTGGGACACTCCTATGGCTACACCTTC	CASSVGHSYGYTF
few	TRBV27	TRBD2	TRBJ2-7	TGTGCCAGCACTAGTACGGGAGGGCCGCGAGAGCAGTACTTC	CASTSTGGPREQYF
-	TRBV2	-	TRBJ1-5	TGTGCCAGCACATCGGACTCCCATAGCAATCAGCCCCAGCATTTT	CASTSDSHSNQPQHF
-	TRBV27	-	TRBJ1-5	TGTGCCAGCAGTTTATATGGCCAGGGGCGCACGCCCCAGCATTTT	CASSLYGQGRTPQHF
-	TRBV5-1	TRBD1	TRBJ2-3	TGCGCCAGCTCGACAGGGAACGCAGATACGCAGTATTTT	CASSTGNADTQYF
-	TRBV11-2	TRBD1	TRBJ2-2	TGTGCCAGCAGATCCGGACAGGGTCAGAACACCGGGGAGCTGTTTTTT	CASRSGQGQNTGELFF
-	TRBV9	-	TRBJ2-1	TGTGCCAGCAGCGTCCGGATTAGCGCGGATGAGCAGTTCTTC	CASSVRISADEQFF